These 12 T cell receptor beta chains share one sample of origin, sequenced in a study of early stage breast cancer tumors. Assay used: immunoSEQ multiplex PCR; TCRdb lists only in-frame clones, some missing. The profile shows approximately 70,000 clones, around 80% of them singletons. The sequencing sample was made of blood. These receptors all come from a person aged 40-50 years with breast cancer.

The chain uses TRBV18 and TRBJ1-2, with TRBD1 matching over 7 bases. CDR1 and CDR2 from the germline V gene are KGHSH and LQKENI. Germline trimming cut 6 bases from V and 3 bases from J; bases unmatched to any gene: 4. The CDR3 consists of 13 residues. CDR3 sequence reads: CASSQGDDYGYTF. CDR3 sequence (DNA): TGTGCCAGCTCCCAGGGGGATGACTATGGCTACACCTTC. Together with reference TRBV18 and TRBJ1-2, the CDR3 gives the full variable domain: NAGVMQNPRHLVRRRGQEARLRCSPMKGHSHVYWYRQLPEEGLKFMVYLQKENIIDESGMPKERFSAEFPKEGPSILRIQQVVRGDSAAYFCASSQGDDYGYTFGSGTRLTVV.

The rearrangement links TRBV30 to TRBJ1-1; 7 nucleotides line up with TRBD1. Germline CDR1 GTSNPN, CDR2 SVGIG (reference sequence). After removal of 0 bases from V and 9 bases from J, the junction contained 7 bases not matched to a gene. The CDR3 sequence is 13 residues long. CDR3: CAWSVLGTAQAFF. The DNA of the CDR3 is TGTGCCTGGAGTGTCCTGGGGACAGCCCAAGCTTTCTTT.

The chain joins TRBV28 to TRBJ2-1; the D call may be TRBD1 or TRBD2 (5 bases each). Trimming took off 10 bases at V and 10 bases at J, with 23 bases between the two ends. Per the germline V gene, CDR1 is MDHEN and CDR2 is SYDVKM. The CDR3 loop spans 14 amino acids. CDR3 nucleotide sequence: TGTGCCACTTTCCGGGACCAGGCCAACAGCGAGCAGTTCTTC. Protein: CATFRDQANSEQFF.

The chain uses TRBV7-2 and TRBJ1-1; unclear D gene. Germline V gene data show CDR1 as SGHTA and CDR2 as FQGNSA. This CDR3 has 13 amino acids. V was pared by 3 bases and J by 4 bases, with 9 bases between. The CDR3 DNA reads as TGTGCCAGCAGCTTCAAATCCGGCACTGAAGCTTTCTTT. It is translated as CASSFKSGTEAFF.

The CDR3 region has the DNA TGTGCCAGCAGCTTAGCAGGGACAGAGACCCAGTACTTC. This gives the protein CASSLAGTETQYF. The chain combines TRBV5-4 with TRBJ2-5; D is possibly TRBD1 or TRBD2 (5 bases each). This CDR3 has 13 amino acids. Trimming removed 2 bases at V and 4 bases at J, with 9 bases between. The germline V gene encodes CDR1 SGHNT and CDR2 YYREEE (reference sequence).

The CDR3 DNA reads TGTGCCAGCAGCCCGGGAGTCAACTATGGCTACACCTTC. This codes for CASSPGVNYGYTF. This chain joins TRBV7-6 and TRBJ1-2; D call uncertain. The germline gives CDR1 SGHVS, CDR2 FNYEAQ. V dropped 5 bases and J dropped 2 bases, with 9 bases sitting between them. This CDR3 comprises 13 residues.

This chain connects TRBV7-8 to TRBJ2-5; 9 nucleotides line up with TRBD1. V dropped 1 base and J dropped 5; count of bases not matched to a gene: 11. This CDR3 has 17 residues. Germline CDR1 reads SGHVS; CDR2 reads FQNEAQ. The CDR3 is CASSLVAGQGWGETQYF. DNA for the CDR3: TGTGCCAGCAGCTTAGTTGCGGGACAGGGATGGGGGGAGACCCAGTACTTC.

The V and J genes are TRBV11-2 and TRBJ2-7; 7 nucleotides align to TRBD1. V shed 4 bases and J 0 bases; nucleotides not matched to a gene: 3. Germline V gene lookup returns CDR1 SGHAT and CDR2 FQNNGV. The length of the CDR3 is 14 residues. The CDR3: CASSSRQGSYEQYF. CDR3 sequence (DNA): TGTGCCAGCAGCTCCCGACAGGGCTCCTACGAGCAGTACTTC.

V is TRBV5-8 and J is TRBJ2-1; D is uncertain. V was trimmed by 0 bases and J by 6 bases, leaving 4 bases between them. Germline CDR1 reads SGHTS; CDR2 reads YDEGEE. The CDR3 has 12 amino acids. CDR3 region: CASSLVVNEQFF. In DNA form, the CDR3 reads TGTGCCAGCAGCTTGGTAGTCAATGAGCAGTTCTTC.

The CDR3 reads CASSEGWGLANQPQHF. CDR3 in DNA: TGTGCCAGCAGTGAAGGATGGGGTTTAGCTAATCAGCCCCAGCATTTT. The chain recombines TRBV6-1 with TRBJ1-5; D unclear. V was shortened by 1 base and J by 4 bases, with 14 bases between the two germline ends. CDR1 MNHNS and CDR2 SASEGT come from the germline V gene. The CDR3 is 16 residues long.

A single count supports this clone. The chain's CDR3 is CASSLAGAGNQPQHF. The CDR3 nucleotides read TGTGCCAGCAGCTTGGCGGGGGCTGGCAATCAGCCCCAGCATTTT. The chain has TRBV5-6 and TRBJ1-5, with D possibly matching TRBD1 (6 bases). Germline V gene sequence: CDR1 SGHDT, CDR2 YYEEEE. The CDR3 consists of 15 residues. The V gene lost 0 bases and the J gene lost 2 bases, with 9 bases spanning the gap.

The rearrangement joins TRBV5-1 to TRBJ2-3; 11 bases match TRBD2. This CDR3 spans 17 amino acids. Germline V gene sequence: CDR1 SGHRS, CDR2 YFSETQ. Losses at the gene ends were 0 bases for V and 3 bases for J; bases not matched to a gene: 6. CDR3 sequence reads: CASSLGVAGGLTDTQYF. As DNA, the CDR3 is TGCGCCAGCAGCTTGGGAGTAGCGGGAGGGTTGACAGATACGCAGTATTTT. The whole variable domain, remainder taken from reference TRBV5-1 and TRBJ2-3, is KAGVTQTPRYLIKTRGQQVTLSCSPISGHRSVSWYQQTPGQGLQFLFEYFSETQRNKGNFPGRFSGRQFSNSRSEMNVSTLELGDSALYLCASSLGVAGGLTDTQYFGPGTRLTVL.